This TCR beta chain was found in a study of blood T cell repertoires in COVID-19. Across the whole study: Acute-phase and convalescent COVID-19 samples originated in the United States, Italy and Spain. T cells, B-cell-depleted T cells, or PBMCs provided the cDNA or gDNA that served as material.

This clone was seen more than once but under ten times. This CDR3 has 15 residues. The germline V gene encodes CDR1 LGHDT and CDR2 YNNKEL (reference sequence). Deletions cut 0 bases from V and 8 bases from J, with 13 bases between. Original processing methods: Amplified reference gene primers provided the basis for estimating nucleated cell counts. Sequencing used immunoSEQ multiplex PCR; TCRdb keeps in-frame clones, though not all of them. The V and J calls and clone size were taken over from that table, and D and trimming were inferred from the DNA. Found here are 85,000 to 90,000 clones, around four fifths of them singletons; the top ten hold around 11%.

This chain connects TRBV3-1 (or the pseudogene TRBV3-2) to TRBJ1-4; D remains unclear. What was sequenced was peripheral blood. The source is a man aged 65 to 79 with acute or convalescent COVID-19. The CDR3 nucleotides are TGTGCCAGCAGCCAAGATAGTCTAGCGGGGGAAAAACTGTTTTTT. This encodes CASSQDSLAGEKLFF.